This T cell receptor beta chain emerged from a study of T cell changes during pregnancy in multiple sclerosis. This CDR3 has 16 residues. The germline gives CDR1 MGHRA, CDR2 YSYEKL. Trimming removed 2 bases from V and 8 bases from J, with 18 bases in between. Produced via immunoSEQ multiplex PCR; TCRdb's table is partial and in-frame only. The sample includes about 40,000 clones, about 94% of them seen just once. The chain joins TRBV4-1 to TRBJ1-4, with TRBD1 as a possible D gene (5 bases). This TCR was recovered from a female donor with multiple sclerosis, enrolled in a pregnancy study. Here the sequenced sample was peripheral blood, taken in the third trimester of pregnancy. CDR3 region: CASSQQGGRAREKLFF. CDR3 nucleotides: TGCGCCAGCAGCCAACAGGGAGGGCGTGCAAGAGAAAAACTGTTTTTT.